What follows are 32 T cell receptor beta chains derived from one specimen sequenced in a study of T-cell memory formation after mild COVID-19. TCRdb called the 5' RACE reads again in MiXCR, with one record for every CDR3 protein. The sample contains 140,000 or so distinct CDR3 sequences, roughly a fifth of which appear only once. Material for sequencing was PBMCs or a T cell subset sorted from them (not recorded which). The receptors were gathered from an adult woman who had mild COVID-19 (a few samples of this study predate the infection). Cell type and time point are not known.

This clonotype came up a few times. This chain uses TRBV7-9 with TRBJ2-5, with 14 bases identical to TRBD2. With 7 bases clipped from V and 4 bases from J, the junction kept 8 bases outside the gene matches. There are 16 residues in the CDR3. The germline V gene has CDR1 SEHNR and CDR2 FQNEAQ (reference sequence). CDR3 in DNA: TGTGCCAGCACCCCTCCCGGGACTAGCGGGGGAGAGACCCAGTACTTC. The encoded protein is CASTPPGTSGGETQYF.

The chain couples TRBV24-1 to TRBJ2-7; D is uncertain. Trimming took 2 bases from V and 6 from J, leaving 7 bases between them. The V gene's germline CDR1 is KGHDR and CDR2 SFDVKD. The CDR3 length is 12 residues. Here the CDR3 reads CATSDSNPEQYF. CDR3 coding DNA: TGTGCCACCAGTGATTCGAACCCCGAGCAGTACTTC.

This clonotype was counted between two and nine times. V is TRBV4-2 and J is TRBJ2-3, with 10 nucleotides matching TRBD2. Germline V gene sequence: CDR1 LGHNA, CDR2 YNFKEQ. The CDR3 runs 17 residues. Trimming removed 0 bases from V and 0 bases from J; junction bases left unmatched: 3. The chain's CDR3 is CASSQELAGMSTDTQYF. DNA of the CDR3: TGTGCCAGCAGCCAAGAACTAGCGGGAATGAGCACAGATACGCAGTATTTT.

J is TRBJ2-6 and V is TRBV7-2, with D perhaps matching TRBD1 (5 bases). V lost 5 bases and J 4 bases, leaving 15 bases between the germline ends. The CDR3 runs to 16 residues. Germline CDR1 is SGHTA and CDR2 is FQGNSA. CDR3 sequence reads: CASSRLGQAGANVLTF. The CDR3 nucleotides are TGTGCCAGCAGCCGCTTAGGACAAGCGGGGGCCAACGTCCTGACTTTC.

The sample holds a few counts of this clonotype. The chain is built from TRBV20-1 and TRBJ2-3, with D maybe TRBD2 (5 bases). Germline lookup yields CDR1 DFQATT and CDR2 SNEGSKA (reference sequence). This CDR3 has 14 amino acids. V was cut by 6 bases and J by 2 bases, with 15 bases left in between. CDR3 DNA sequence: TGCAGTGCCCCAGAGCGGATAACCACAGATACGCAGTATTTT. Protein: CSAPERITTDTQYF.

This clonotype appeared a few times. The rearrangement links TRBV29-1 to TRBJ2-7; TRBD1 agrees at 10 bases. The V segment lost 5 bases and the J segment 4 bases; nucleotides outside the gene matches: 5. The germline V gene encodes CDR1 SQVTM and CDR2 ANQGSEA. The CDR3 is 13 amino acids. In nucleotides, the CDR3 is TGCAGCGTTACCTGGGACAGGGGTTACGAGCAGTACTTC. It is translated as CSVTWDRGYEQYF.

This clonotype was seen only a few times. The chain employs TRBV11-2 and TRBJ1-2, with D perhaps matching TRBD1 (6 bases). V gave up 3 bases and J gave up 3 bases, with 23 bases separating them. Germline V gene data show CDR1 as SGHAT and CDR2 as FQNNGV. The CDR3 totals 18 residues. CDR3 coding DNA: TGTGCCAGCAGCTTGAGGAGGTCCCCGTCAGGGGATGACTATGGCTACACCTTC. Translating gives CASSLRRSPSGDDYGYTF.

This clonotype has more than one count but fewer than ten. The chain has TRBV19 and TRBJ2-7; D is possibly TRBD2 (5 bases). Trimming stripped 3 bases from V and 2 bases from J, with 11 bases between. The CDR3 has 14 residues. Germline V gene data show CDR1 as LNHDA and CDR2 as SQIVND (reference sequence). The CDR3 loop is CASSIPGRAYEQYF. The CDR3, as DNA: TGTGCCAGTAGTATCCCGGGGAGAGCCTACGAGCAGTACTTC.

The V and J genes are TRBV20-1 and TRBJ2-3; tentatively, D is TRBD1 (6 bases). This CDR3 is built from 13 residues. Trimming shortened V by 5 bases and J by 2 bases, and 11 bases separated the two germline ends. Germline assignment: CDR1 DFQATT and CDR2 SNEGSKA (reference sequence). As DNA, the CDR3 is TGCAGTGCTTCCCGGACAGTCACAGATACGCAGTATTTT. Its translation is CSASRTVTDTQYF.

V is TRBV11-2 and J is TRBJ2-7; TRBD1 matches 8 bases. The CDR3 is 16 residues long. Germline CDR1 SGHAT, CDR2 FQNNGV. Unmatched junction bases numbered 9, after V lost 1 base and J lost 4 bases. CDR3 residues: CASSLGHQGARYEQYF. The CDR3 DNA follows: TGTGCCAGCAGCTTAGGACACCAGGGGGCACGGTACGAGCAGTACTTC.

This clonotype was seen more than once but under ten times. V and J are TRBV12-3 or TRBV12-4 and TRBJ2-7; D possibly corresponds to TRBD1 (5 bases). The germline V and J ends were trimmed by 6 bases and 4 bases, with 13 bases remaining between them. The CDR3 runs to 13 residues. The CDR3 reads CASSHVKGYEQYF. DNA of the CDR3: TGTGCCAGCAGCCATGTAAAGGGGTACGAGCAGTACTTC.

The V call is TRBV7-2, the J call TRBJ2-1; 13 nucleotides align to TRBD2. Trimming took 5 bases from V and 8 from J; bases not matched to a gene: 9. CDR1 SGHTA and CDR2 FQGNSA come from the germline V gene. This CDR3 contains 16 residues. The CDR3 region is CASSLTGTSGVDEQFF. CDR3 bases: TGTGCCAGCAGCCTAACCGGGACTAGCGGGGTCGATGAGCAGTTCTTC.

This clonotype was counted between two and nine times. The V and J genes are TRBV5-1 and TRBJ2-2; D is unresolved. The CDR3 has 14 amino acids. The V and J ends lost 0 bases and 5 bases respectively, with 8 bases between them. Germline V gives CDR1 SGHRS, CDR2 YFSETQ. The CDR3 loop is CASSLAIRTGELFF. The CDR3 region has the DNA TGCGCCAGCAGCTTGGCCATCAGAACCGGGGAGCTGTTTTTT. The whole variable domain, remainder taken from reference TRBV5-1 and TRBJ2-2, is KAGVTQTPRYLIKTRGQQVTLSCSPISGHRSVSWYQQTPGQGLQFLFEYFSETQRNKGNFPGRFSGRQFSNSRSEMNVSTLELGDSALYLCASSLAIRTGELFFGEGSRLTVL.

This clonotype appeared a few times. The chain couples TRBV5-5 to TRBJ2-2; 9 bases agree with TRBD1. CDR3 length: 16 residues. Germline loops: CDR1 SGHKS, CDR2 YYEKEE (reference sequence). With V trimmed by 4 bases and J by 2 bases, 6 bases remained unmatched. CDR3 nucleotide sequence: TGTGCCAGCAGCCCGGGACAGGGAATAAACACCGGGGAGCTGTTTTTT. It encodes CASSPGQGINTGELFF.

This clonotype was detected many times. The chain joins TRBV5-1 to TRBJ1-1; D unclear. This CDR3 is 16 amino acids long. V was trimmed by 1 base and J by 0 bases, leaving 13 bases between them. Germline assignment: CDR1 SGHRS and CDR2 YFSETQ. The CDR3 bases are TGCGCCAGCAGCTTGCTGGGAAGCGACATGAACACTGAAGCTTTCTTT. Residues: CASSLLGSDMNTEAFF.

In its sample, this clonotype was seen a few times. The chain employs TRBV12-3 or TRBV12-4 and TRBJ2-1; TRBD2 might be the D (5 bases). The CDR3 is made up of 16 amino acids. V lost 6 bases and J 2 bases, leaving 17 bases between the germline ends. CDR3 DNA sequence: TGTGCCAGCAGCCCGCCGGGCGGGTTTACCTACAATGAGCAGTTCTTC. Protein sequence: CASSPPGGFTYNEQFF.

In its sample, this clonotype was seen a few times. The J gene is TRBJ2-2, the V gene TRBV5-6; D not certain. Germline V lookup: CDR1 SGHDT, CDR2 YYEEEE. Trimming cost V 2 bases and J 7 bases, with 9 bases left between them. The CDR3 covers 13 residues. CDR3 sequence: CASSFSGYGELFF. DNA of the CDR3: TGTGCCAGCAGCTTCTCAGGATACGGGGAGCTGTTTTTT.

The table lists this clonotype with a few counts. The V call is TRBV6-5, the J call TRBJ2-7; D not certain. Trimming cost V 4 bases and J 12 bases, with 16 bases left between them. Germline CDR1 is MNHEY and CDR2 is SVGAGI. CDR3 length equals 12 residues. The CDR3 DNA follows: TGTGCCAGCAGTTCCGAGACCGGATTGGTGTACTTC. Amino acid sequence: CASSSETGLVYF.

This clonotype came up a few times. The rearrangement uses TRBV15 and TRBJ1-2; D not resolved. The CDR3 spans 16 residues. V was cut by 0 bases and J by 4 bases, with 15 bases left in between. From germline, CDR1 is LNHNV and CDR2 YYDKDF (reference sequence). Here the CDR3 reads CATSRDWTKDFYGYTF. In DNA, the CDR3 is TGTGCCACCAGCAGAGATTGGACCAAGGATTTCTATGGCTACACCTTC.

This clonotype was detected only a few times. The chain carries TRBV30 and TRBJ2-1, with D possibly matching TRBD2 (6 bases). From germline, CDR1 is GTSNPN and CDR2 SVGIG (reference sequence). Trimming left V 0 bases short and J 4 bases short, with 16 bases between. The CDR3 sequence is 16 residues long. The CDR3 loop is CAWSVFPGAGYNEQFF. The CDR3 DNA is TGTGCCTGGAGTGTATTCCCGGGAGCTGGTTACAATGAGCAGTTCTTC.

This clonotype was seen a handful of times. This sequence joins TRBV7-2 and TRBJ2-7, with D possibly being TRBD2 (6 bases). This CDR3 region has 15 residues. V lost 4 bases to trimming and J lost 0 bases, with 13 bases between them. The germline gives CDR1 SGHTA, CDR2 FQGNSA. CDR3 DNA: TGTGCCAGCAGCTCGAGCGGGTGGTACTCCTACGAGCAGTACTTC. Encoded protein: CASSSSGWYSYEQYF.

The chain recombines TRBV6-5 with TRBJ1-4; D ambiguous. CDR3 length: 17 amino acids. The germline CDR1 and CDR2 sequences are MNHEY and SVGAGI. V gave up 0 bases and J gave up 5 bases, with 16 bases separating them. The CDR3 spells CASSYSRPTGKNEKLFF. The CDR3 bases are TGTGCCAGCAGTTACTCCCGTCCAACCGGGAAGAATGAAAAACTGTTTTTT.

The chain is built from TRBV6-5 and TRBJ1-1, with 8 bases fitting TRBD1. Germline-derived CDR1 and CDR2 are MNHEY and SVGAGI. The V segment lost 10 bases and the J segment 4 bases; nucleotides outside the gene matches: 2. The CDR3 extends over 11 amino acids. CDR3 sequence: CAIGQGTEAFF. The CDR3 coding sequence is TGTGCCATAGGACAGGGCACTGAAGCTTTCTTT.

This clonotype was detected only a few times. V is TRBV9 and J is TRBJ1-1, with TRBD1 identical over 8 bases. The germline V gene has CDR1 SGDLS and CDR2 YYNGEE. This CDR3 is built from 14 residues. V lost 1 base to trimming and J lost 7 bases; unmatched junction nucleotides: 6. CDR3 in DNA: TGTGCCAGCAGCGTAATGACAGGGGCGAATGAAGCTTTCTTT. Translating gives CASSVMTGANEAFF.

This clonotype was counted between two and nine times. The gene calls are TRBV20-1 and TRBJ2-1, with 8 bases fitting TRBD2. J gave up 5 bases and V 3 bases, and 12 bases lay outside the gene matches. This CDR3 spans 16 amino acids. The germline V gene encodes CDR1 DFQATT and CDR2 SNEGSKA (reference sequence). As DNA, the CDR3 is TGCAGTGCTAGCCCCTCTCCCGGGGGGGCCCACAATGAGCAGTTCTTC. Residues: CSASPSPGGAHNEQFF.

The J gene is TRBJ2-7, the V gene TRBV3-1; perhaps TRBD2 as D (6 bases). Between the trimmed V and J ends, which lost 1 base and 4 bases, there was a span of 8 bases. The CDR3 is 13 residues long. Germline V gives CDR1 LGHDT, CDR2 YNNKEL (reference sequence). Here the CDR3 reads CASSQAGGYEQYF. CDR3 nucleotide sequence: TGTGCCAGCAGCCAAGCCGGGGGATACGAGCAGTACTTC.

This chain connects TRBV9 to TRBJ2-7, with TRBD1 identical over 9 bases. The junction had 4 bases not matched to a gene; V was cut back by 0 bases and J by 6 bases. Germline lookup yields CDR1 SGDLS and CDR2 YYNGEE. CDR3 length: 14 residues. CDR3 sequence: CASSVDNRGREQYF. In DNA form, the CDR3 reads TGTGCCAGCAGCGTAGACAACAGGGGGCGCGAGCAGTACTTC.

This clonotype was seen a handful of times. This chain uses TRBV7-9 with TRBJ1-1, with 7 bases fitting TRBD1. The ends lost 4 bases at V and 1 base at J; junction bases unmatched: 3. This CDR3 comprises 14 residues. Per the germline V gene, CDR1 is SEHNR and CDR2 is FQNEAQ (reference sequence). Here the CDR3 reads CASSSRTGNTEAFF. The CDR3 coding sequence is TGTGCCAGCAGCTCCAGGACAGGGAACACTGAAGCTTTCTTT.

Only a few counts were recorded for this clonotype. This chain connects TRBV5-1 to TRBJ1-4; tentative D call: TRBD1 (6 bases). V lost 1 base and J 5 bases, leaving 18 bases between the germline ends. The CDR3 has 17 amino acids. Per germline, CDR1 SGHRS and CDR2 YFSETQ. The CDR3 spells CASSLSHGRGRNEKLFF. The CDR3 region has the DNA TGCGCCAGCAGCTTGAGTCATGGCAGGGGCAGAAATGAAAAACTGTTTTTT.

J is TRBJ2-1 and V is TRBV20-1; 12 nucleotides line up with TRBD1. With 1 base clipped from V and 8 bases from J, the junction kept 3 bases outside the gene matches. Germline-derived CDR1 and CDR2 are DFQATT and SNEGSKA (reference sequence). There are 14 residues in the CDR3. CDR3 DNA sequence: TGCAGTGCTAGAGGGGGACAGGGGGCCGATGAGCAGTTCTTC. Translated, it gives CSARGGQGADEQFF.

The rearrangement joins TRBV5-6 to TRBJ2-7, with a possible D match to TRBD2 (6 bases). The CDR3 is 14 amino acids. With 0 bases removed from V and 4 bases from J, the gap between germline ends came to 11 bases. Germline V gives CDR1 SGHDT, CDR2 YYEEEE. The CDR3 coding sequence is TGTGCCAGCAGCTTGGATCGGGGGAGGTACGAGCAGTACTTC. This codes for CASSLDRGRYEQYF.

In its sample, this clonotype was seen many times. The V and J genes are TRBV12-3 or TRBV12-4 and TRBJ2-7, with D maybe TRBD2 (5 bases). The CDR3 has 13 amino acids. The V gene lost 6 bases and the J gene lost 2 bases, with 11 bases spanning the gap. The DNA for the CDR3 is TGTGCCAGCAGCCGCGACTATACCTACGAGCAGTACTTC. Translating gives CASSRDYTYEQYF.